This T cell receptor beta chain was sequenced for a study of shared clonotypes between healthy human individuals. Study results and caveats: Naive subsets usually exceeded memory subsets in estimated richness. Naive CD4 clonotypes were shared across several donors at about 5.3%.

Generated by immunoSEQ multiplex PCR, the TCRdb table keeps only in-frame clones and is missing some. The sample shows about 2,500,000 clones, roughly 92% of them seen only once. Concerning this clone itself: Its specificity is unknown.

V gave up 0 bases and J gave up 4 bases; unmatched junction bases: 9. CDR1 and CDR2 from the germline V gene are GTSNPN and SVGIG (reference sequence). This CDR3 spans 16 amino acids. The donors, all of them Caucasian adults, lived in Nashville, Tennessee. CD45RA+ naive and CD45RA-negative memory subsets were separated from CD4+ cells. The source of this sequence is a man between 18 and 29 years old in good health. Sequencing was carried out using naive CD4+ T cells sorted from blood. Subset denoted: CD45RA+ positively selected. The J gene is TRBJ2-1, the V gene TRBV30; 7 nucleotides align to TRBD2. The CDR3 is CAWSVIGPSGYNEQFF. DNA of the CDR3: TGTGCCTGGAGTGTAATTGGGCCTAGCGGATACAATGAGCAGTTCTTC.